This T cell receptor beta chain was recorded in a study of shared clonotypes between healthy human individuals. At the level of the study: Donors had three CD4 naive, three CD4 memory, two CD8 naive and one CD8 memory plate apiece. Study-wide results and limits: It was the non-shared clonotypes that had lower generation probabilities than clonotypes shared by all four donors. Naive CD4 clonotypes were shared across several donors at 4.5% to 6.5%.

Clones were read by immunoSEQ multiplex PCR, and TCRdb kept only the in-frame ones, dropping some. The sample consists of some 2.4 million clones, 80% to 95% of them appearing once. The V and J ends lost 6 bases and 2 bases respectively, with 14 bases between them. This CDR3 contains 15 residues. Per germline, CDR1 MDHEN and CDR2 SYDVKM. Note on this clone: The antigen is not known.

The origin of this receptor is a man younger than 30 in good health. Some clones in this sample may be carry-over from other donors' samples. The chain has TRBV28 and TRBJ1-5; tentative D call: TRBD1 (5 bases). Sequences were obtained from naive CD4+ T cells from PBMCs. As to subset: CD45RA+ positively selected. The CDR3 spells CASRAAGLGNQPQHF. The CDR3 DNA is TGTGCCAGCAGGGCAGCAGGGCTTGGCAATCAGCCCCAGCATTTT.